This T cell receptor beta chain was found in a study of blood T cell repertoires in COVID-19. Turning to the study itself: Samples taken during acute and convalescent COVID-19 were collected in the United States, Italy and Spain. From T cells, B-cell-depleted T cells, or PBMCs came the material, which was cDNA or gDNA.

The table came from immunoSEQ multiplex PCR; TCRdb's copy has only in-frame clones and leaves some out. The sample comprises about 16,000 clones, about 81% of which are singletons, and 7% to 8.5% rests with the top ten. Germline CDR1 is SGHTA and CDR2 is FQGNSA. The V and J ends lost 2 bases and 2 bases respectively, with 11 bases between them. The length of the CDR3 is 15 residues. This chain connects TRBV7-2 to TRBJ2-3; D is undetermined. Sequencing was performed on peripheral blood. The receptor was isolated from a man in his sixties with acute or convalescent COVID-19. The CDR3 protein is CASSLNAFNTDTQYF. The CDR3 DNA is TGTGCCAGCAGCTTAAACGCGTTCAACACAGATACGCAGTATTTT. The full variable domain, rest sourced from reference TRBV7-2 and TRBJ2-3, is GAGVSQSPSNKVTEKGKDVELRCDPISGHTALYWYRQSLGQGLEFLIYFQGNSAPDKSGLPSDRFSAERTGGSVSTLTIQRTQQEDSAVYLCASSLNAFNTDTQYFGPGTRLTVL.